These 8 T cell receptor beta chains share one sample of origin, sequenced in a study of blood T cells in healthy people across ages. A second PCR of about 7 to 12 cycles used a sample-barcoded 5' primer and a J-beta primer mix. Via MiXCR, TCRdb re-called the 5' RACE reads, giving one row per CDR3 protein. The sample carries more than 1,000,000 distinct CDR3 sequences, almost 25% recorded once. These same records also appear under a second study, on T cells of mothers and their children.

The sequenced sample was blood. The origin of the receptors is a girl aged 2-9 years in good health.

The CDR3 nucleotides are TGCAGTGCTTTGGGACTAGCGGGGGTGGAGCAGTACTTC. Amino acid sequence: CSALGLAGVEQYF. This chain links TRBV20-1 with TRBJ2-7; TRBD2 matches at 14 bases. Germline lookup yields CDR1 DFQATT and CDR2 SNEGSKA (reference sequence). The CDR3 is made up of 13 amino acids. V trimming: 5 bases; J trimming: 7 bases; junction bases outside the gene matches: 4.

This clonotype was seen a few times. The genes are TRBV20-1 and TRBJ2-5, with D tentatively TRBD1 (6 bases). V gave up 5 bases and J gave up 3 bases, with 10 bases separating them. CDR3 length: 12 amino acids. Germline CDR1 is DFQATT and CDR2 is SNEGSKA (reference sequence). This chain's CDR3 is CSASGAEETQYF. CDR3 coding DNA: TGCAGTGCTTCAGGGGCGGAAGAGACCCAGTACTTC.

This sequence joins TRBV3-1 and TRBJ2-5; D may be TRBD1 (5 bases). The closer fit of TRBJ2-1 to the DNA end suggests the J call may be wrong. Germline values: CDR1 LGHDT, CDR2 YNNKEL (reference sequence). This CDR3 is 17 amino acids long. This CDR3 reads CASSQDLTSTQGDEQFF. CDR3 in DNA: TGTGCCAGCAGCCAAGATTTGACGTCGACTCAAGGGGATGAGCAGTTCTTC.

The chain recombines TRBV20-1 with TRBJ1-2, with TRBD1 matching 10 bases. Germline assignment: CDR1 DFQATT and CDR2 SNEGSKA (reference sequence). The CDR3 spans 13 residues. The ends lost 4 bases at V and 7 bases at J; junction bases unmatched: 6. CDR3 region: CSATPGQGIGYTF. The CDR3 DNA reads TGCAGTGCTACACCGGGACAGGGGATTGGCTACACCTTC.

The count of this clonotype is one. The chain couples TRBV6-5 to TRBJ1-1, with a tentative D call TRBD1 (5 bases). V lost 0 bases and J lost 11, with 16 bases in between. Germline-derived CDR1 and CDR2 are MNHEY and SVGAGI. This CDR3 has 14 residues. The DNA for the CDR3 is TGTGCCAGCAGTTACTCCAGGGACCTGGGCTTGGCTTTCTTT. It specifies CASSYSRDLGLAFF.

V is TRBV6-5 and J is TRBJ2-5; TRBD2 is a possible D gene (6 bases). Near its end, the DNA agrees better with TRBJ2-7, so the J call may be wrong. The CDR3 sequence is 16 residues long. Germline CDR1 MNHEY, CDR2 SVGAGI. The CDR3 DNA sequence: TGTGCCAGCAGTTACTCGTTCCGGGAGACCCCCTACGAGCAGTACTTC. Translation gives CASSYSFRETPYEQYF.

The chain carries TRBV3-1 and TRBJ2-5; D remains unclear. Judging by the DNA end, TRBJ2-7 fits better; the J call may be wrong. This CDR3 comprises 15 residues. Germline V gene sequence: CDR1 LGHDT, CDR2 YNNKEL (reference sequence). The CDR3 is CASSHITRQTYEQYF. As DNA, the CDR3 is TGTGCCAGCAGCCATATAACGCGGCAGACCTACGAGCAGTACTTC.

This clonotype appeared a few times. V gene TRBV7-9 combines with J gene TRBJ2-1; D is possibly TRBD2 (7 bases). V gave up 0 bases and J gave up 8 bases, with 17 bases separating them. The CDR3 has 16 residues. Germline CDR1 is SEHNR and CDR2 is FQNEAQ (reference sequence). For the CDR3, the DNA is TGTGCCAGCAGCTTAGCGGGGGGGCTACCGTTCGATGAGCAGTTCTTC. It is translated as CASSLAGGLPFDEQFF.